This is a list of T cell receptor beta chains from one sample in a study of blood T cell repertoires in COVID-19. Sequencing used immunoSEQ multiplex PCR; TCRdb keeps in-frame clones, though not all of them. In the table there are approximately 400,000 clones, about four fifths of which are singletons. Sequenced: PBMCs or T cells enriched from blood (not recorded which). These receptor sequences come from a woman between 45 and 60 years old who had recovered from COVID-19. Each CDR3 is given with its conserved first and last residue. A D gene is named only where the DNA matches it firmly. Clone size is stated in some rows and not others, as once, few, many or a class when expanded.

D: TRBD1; J: TRBJ2-2; length: 14; V: TRBV9; size: .; DNA: TGTGCCAGCAGCTCTGACAGGGAAATCGGGGAGCTGTTTTTT; CDR3: CASSSDREIGELFF
D: .; J: TRBJ2-1; length: 10; V: TRBV10-1; size: many; DNA: TGCGCCAGCAGGCCGGCCCCTGAGGTCTTC; CDR3: CASRPAPEVF
D: .; J: TRBJ1-6; length: 18; V: TRBV3-1/TRBV3-2; size: .; DNA: TGTGCCAGCAGCCAAGATAGAGTTTTTGTGGGTGGAGATTCACCCCTCCACTTT; CDR3: CASSQDRVFVGGDSPLHF
D: TRBD2; J: TRBJ2-2; length: 16; V: TRBV7-9; size: once; DNA: TGTGCCAGCAGCCCGGGACTAGCGGGTAACACCGGGGAGCTGTTTTTT; CDR3: CASSPGLAGNTGELFF
D: .; J: TRBJ1-2; length: 13; V: TRBV30; size: .; DNA: TGTGCCTGGAGTTCAAAGGGGGACTATGGCTACACCTTC; CDR3: CAWSSKGDYGYTF
D: .; J: TRBJ1-2; length: 16; V: TRBV4-1; size: .; DNA: TGCGCCAGCAGCCAAAGGAGGCTTGACGTTAACTATGGCTACACCTTC; CDR3: CASSQRRLDVNYGYTF
D: .; J: TRBJ1-4; length: 15; V: TRBV11-2; size: few; DNA: TGTGCCAGCAGCTCGCAGGGGCTCATGCGTGAAAAACTGTTTTTT; CDR3: CASSSQGLMREKLFF
D: TRBD1; J: TRBJ2-7; length: 14; V: TRBV27; size: .; DNA: TGTGCCAGCAGTCGTCGGGACAGGGACTACGAGCAGTACTTC; CDR3: CASSRRDRDYEQYF
D: .; J: TRBJ1-3; length: 14; V: TRBV30; size: .; DNA: TGTGCCTGGAGCGTCGGAGGAGGCGGAAACACCATATATTTT; CDR3: CAWSVGGGGNTIYF
D: .; J: TRBJ1-4; length: 14; V: TRBV6-6; size: .; DNA: TGTGCCAGCAACTCAGGCAGAGTGGGCGAAAAACTGTTTTTT; CDR3: CASNSGRVGEKLFF
D: .; J: TRBJ1-1; length: 12; V: TRBV11-3; size: once; DNA: TGTGCCAGCAGCTTAAGAGACACTGAAGCTTTCTTT; CDR3: CASSLRDTEAFF
D: TRBD2; J: TRBJ2-1; length: 16; V: TRBV5-4; size: few; DNA: TGTGCCAGCAGCTTGGAAGGCGGGAGGAACTACAATGAGCAGTTCTTC; CDR3: CASSLEGGRNYNEQFF
D: TRBD1; J: TRBJ1-2; length: 20; V: TRBV7-8; size: .; DNA: TGTGCCAGCAGCCGCACACCCCGCCTGGGACAGGGGCCCCAGGGGTATGGCTACACCTTC; CDR3: CASSRTPRLGQGPQGYGYTF
D: .; J: TRBJ1-2; length: 18; V: TRBV29-1; size: .; DNA: TGCAGCGTCAAGACACCACCAGGGACTCGTTTATCTAACTATGGCTACACCTTC; CDR3: CSVKTPPGTRLSNYGYTF
D: .; J: TRBJ2-7; length: 12; V: TRBV18; size: once; DNA: TGTGCCAGCTCAGGTGACATCTACGAGCAGTACTTC; CDR3: CASSGDIYEQYF
D: .; J: TRBJ1-2; length: 15; V: TRBV11-2; size: .; DNA: TGTGCCAGCAGTTCCAATCGTGGGGCTCGCTATGGCTACACCTTC; CDR3: CASSSNRGARYGYTF
D: TRBD2; J: TRBJ2-1; length: 18; V: TRBV5-5; size: .; DNA: TGTGCCAGCAGCAGTTCCGGGACTAGGGAGGCCGCCTACAATGAGCAGTTCTTC; CDR3: CASSSSGTREAAYNEQFF
D: .; J: TRBJ2-1; length: 15; V: TRBV11-3; size: many; DNA: TGTGCCAGCAGCTTAGATGGCAGTGTATACAATGAGCAGTTCTTC; CDR3: CASSLDGSVYNEQFF